This is a list of T cell receptor beta chains from one sample in a study of CD8+ T cells in alopecia areata. Produced via immunoSEQ multiplex PCR; TCRdb's table is partial and in-frame only. The sample lists approximately 150,000 clones; roughly 50% were seen once. Sequenced material: CD4+ T cells sorted from blood. Every receptor here comes from a human donor with alopecia areata. Both conserved end residues are part of each CDR3. D genes are given only for firm matches. Not all rows give a size; the values are once, few, many and, for expanded clones, a class.

clone_size | j_call | v_call | d_call | cdr3_aa | cdr3_nt
NA | TRBJ2-1 | TRBV5-1 | TRBD2 | CASSHTSGLAGGQQQFF | TGCGCCAGCAGCCATACTTCGGGACTAGCGGGAGGTCAACAGCAGTTCTTC
few | TRBJ2-5 | TRBV29-1 | TRBD1 | CSVGGQGWETQYF | TGCAGCGTTGGGGGACAGGGCTGGGAGACCCAGTACTTC
NA | TRBJ2-5 | TRBV29-1 | NA | CSVDKARGRNQETQYF | TGCAGCGTTGACAAGGCTAGGGGGAGGAACCAAGAGACCCAGTACTTC
NA | TRBJ2-7 | TRBV19 | NA | CASKEVPQSYEQYF | TGTGCCAGTAAGGAAGTGCCACAGAGCTACGAGCAGTACTTC
few | TRBJ1-1 | TRBV5-1 | NA | CASSGDTEAFF | TGCGCCAGCAGCGGGGACACTGAAGCTTTCTTT
NA | TRBJ2-1 | TRBV7-9 | NA | CASSLQTNEQFF | TGTGCCAGCAGCTTACAGACCAATGAGCAGTTCTTC
few | TRBJ2-1 | TRBV5-1 | NA | CASSFGDASYNEQFF | TGCGCCAGCAGCTTCGGTGACGCAAGCTACAATGAGCAGTTCTTC
NA | TRBJ2-5 | TRBV29-1 | TRBD2 | CSVEIAGGLQETQYF | TGCAGCGTTGAAATAGCGGGAGGGCTCCAAGAGACCCAGTACTTC
NA | TRBJ2-1 | TRBV29-1 | NA | CSVGQANNEQFF | TGCAGCGTTGGACAGGCCAACAATGAGCAGTTCTTC
NA | TRBJ1-1 | TRBV20-1 | NA | CSAGTPSMAFF | TGCAGTGCTGGAACCCCCTCGATGGCTTTCTTT
NA | TRBJ2-4 | TRBV4-1 | NA | CASSQVGLAKNIQYF | TGCGCCAGCAGCCAAGTGGGGCTAGCCAAAAACATTCAGTACTTC
few | TRBJ2-5 | TRBV29-1 | NA | CSVFWGFQETQYF | TGCAGCGTTTTTTGGGGTTTCCAAGAGACCCAGTACTTC
once | TRBJ2-3 | TRBV5-1 | TRBD2 | CASSFLAGVPDTQYF | TGCGCCAGCAGCTTCCTAGCGGGAGTTCCAGATACGCAGTATTTT
few | TRBJ1-2 | TRBV29-1 | NA | CSVESSYTF | TGCAGCGTTGAATCCAGCTACACCTTC
NA | TRBJ2-6 | TRBV6-5 | NA | CASSHISGANVLTF | TGTGCCAGCAGTCATATATCTGGGGCCAACGTCCTGACTTTC
NA | TRBJ2-7 | TRBV18 | NA | CASSPEGPYEQYF | TGTGCCAGCTCACCGGAGGGGCCCTACGAGCAGTACTTC
NA | TRBJ2-1 | TRBV5-4 | NA | CASSHGGGISSYNEQFF | TGTGCCAGCAGCCATGGGGGCGGGATTAGCTCCTACAATGAGCAGTTCTTC
few | TRBJ1-5 | TRBV4-1 | NA | CASSQVVTGNQPQHF | TGCGCCAGCAGCCAAGTGGTAACCGGGAATCAGCCCCAGCATTTT
NA | TRBJ2-3 | TRBV5-6 | NA | CASSLEIAVADTQYF | TGTGCCAGCAGCTTGGAAATAGCGGTTGCAGATACGCAGTATTTT
once | TRBJ1-1 | TRBV5-1 | TRBD1 | CASRRGTGNTEAFF | TGCGCCAGCAGACGAGGGACAGGGAACACTGAAGCTTTCTTT
NA | TRBJ2-4 | TRBV9 | TRBD2 | CASSVGTSGKGNDIQYF | TGTGCCAGCAGCGTAGGGACTAGCGGGAAGGGTAATGACATTCAGTACTTC
few | TRBJ2-7 | TRBV6-5 | TRBD2 | CASSSREGMYEQYF | TGTGCCAGCAGTTCGAGGGAGGGGATGTACGAGCAGTACTTC
few | TRBJ2-3 | TRBV29-1 | NA | CSLVVGTDTQYF | TGCAGCCTAGTGGTTGGGACAGATACGCAGTATTTT
NA | TRBJ2-1 | TRBV29-1 | NA | CSVETGSYNEQFF | TGCAGCGTTGAAACCGGGTCCTACAATGAGCAGTTCTTC
NA | TRBJ2-5 | TRBV6-5 | NA | CASSLNRGETQYF | TGTGCCAGCAGCCTCAATAGGGGAGAGACCCAGTACTTC
NA | TRBJ2-5 | TRBV5-1 | NA | CASTESQETQYF | TGCGCCAGCACGGAGAGCCAAGAGACCCAGTACTTC
NA | TRBJ2-1 | TRBV6-1 | TRBD1 | CASSGLQGAGYNEQFF | TGTGCCAGCAGTGGACTACAGGGGGCAGGCTACAATGAGCAGTTCTTC
few | TRBJ2-2 | TRBV2 | TRBD2 | CASSDVRGGKELFF | TGTGCCAGCAGTGATGTCCGGGGGGGAAAGGAGCTGTTTTTT
NA | TRBJ2-5 | TRBV4-1 | TRBD2 | CASSLALAVSGETQYF | TGCGCCAGCAGCCTCGCGCTAGCGGTTTCAGGAGAGACCCAGTACTTC
NA | TRBJ2-1 | TRBV25-1 | NA | CASSDPRRDSYNEQFF | TGTGCCAGCAGTGATCCGAGGCGGGATAGCTACAATGAGCAGTTCTTC
few | TRBJ2-1 | TRBV7-9 | TRBD2 | CASSLEVAGTNEQFF | TGTGCCAGCAGCTTAGAGGTAGCGGGCACCAATGAGCAGTTCTTC
NA | TRBJ2-5 | TRBV11-2 | TRBD2 | CASSSAAGRTVTQYF | TGTGCCAGCAGCTCCGCCGCCGGGAGGACCGTGACCCAGTACTTC
few | TRBJ2-4 | TRBV5-1 | NA | CASTQGPAQENIQYF | TGCGCCAGCACGCAAGGGCCGGCTCAGGAAAACATTCAGTACTTC
NA | TRBJ2-1 | TRBV5-1 | NA | CASSSTDSSYNEQFF | TGCGCCAGCAGCTCGACCGATAGCTCCTACAATGAGCAGTTCTTC
NA | TRBJ2-2 | TRBV2 | NA | CASNREYTGELFF | TGTGCCAGCAACAGGGAGTACACCGGGGAGCTGTTTTTT
NA | TRBJ2-5 | TRBV27 | NA | CASREGARGQETQYF | TGTGCCAGCAGGGAGGGCGCCAGGGGGCAAGAGACCCAGTACTTC
NA | TRBJ2-7 | TRBV10-3 | NA | CAISFSGSSYEQYF | TGTGCCATCAGTTTTTCCGGGTCGAGCTACGAGCAGTACTTC
NA | TRBJ1-2 | TRBV9 | NA | CASRSGAGFGYTF | TGTGCCAGCAGGTCGGGGGCAGGCTTCGGCTACACCTTC
NA | TRBJ1-4 | TRBV5-1 | NA | CASRESLAANEKLFF | TGCGCCAGCAGAGAATCCCTGGCGGCTAATGAAAAACTGTTTTTT
NA | TRBJ2-3 | TRBV29-1 | NA | CSLTTGTENTDTQYF | TGCAGCCTCACTACCGGGACGGAGAACACAGATACGCAGTATTTT
few | TRBJ2-7 | TRBV13 | TRBD2 | CASSLGLGLVDSISYEQYF | TGTGCCAGCAGCTTAGGCTTGGGACTAGTCGATTCGATCTCCTACGAGCAGTACTTC
NA | TRBJ2-3 | TRBV27 | TRBD2 | CASTSWGGTDTQYF | TGTGCCAGCACCTCTTGGGGAGGGACAGATACGCAGTATTTT
NA | TRBJ2-2 | TRBV29-1 | NA | CSVRLRGPNTGELFF | TGCAGCGTACGACTCAGGGGTCCGAACACCGGGGAGCTGTTTTTT
few | TRBJ2-7 | TRBV10-3 | NA | CAISESRGKSSYEQYF | TGTGCCATCAGTGAGTCGAGGGGGAAGAGCTCCTACGAGCAGTACTTC
few | TRBJ2-5 | TRBV28 | NA | CASRTGQTQYF | TGTGCCAGCAGGACGGGACAGACCCAGTACTTC
NA | TRBJ2-5 | TRBV19 | TRBD1 | CASSSRTGGQETQYF | TGTGCCAGTAGTTCCAGGACAGGGGGGCAAGAGACCCAGTACTTC
NA | TRBJ2-3 | TRBV7-9 | TRBD2 | CASSPGLAFPDTQYF | TGTGCCAGCAGCCCGGGACTAGCGTTTCCAGATACGCAGTATTTT
few | TRBJ1-2 | TRBV5-1 | NA | CASSLESHGYTF | TGCGCCAGCAGCTTGGAATCCCATGGCTACACCTTC
NA | TRBJ2-7 | TRBV28 | NA | CASSLSQPYEQYF | TGTGCCAGCAGTTTAAGCCAACCTTACGAGCAGTACTTC
NA | TRBJ1-1 | TRBV7-7 | NA | CASSPLSRGLSEAFF | TGTGCTAGCAGCCCCCTTTCCAGAGGCCTTTCTGAAGCTTTCTTT
NA | TRBJ2-1 | TRBV6-1 | TRBD2 | CASSASPLAGTPNEQFF | TGTGCCAGCAGTGCTTCCCCTCTAGCGGGGACCCCCAATGAGCAGTTCTTC
once | TRBJ2-1 | TRBV25-1 | NA | CASSDLTAGPQQFF | TGTGCCAGCAGTGACTTAACAGCCGGGCCTCAGCAGTTCTTC
NA | TRBJ2-5 | TRBV7-2 | NA | CASSLRYQETQYF | TGTGCCAGCAGCTTACGGTACCAAGAGACCCAGTACTTC
NA | TRBJ2-5 | TRBV7-2 | TRBD2 | CASSRTSGSETQYF | TGTGCCAGCAGCAGGACTAGCGGGAGCGAGACCCAGTACTTC